These 14 T cell receptor beta chains came from one sample sequenced in a study of blood T cell repertoires in COVID-19. Assay: immunoSEQ multiplex PCR; the TCRdb copy retains only in-frame clones and omits some. The sample comprises 150,000 to 200,000 clones, 81% of which are singletons, and approximately 9.9% rests with the top ten. Sample: peripheral blood. The receptors here all came from a man aged 60 to 69 with active or convalescent COVID-19.

V and J are TRBV12-3 or TRBV12-4 and TRBJ1-3; D is unresolved. Trimming removed 5 bases at V and 4 bases at J, with 6 bases between. This CDR3 comprises 12 residues. Here the CDR3 reads CASSTIGNTIYF. CDR3 DNA sequence: TGTGCCAGCAGTACTATAGGAAACACCATATATTTT.

The chain joins TRBV7-9 to TRBJ2-6; tentatively, D is TRBD2 (5 bases). Germline CDR1 is SEHNR and CDR2 is FQNEAQ (reference sequence). Trimming cost V 5 bases and J 0 bases, with 20 bases left between them. The CDR3 covers 19 residues. CDR3 DNA: TGTGCCAGCAGCCCTCCTGGGAGCGTTTACAGCTCTGGGGCCAACGTCCTGACTTTC. It encodes CASSPPGSVYSSGANVLTF.

The chain combines TRBV28 with TRBJ2-2, with D unclear. V gave up 6 bases and J gave up 2 bases, with 13 bases separating them. The CDR3 covers 15 residues. CDR1 is MDHEN and CDR2 is SYDVKM in the germline V gene. Here the CDR3 reads CASRPTERNTGELFF. The DNA for the CDR3 is TGTGCCAGCAGGCCAACAGAAAGAAACACCGGGGAGCTGTTTTTT.

In its sample, this clone was seen many times. V gene TRBV24-1 combines with J gene TRBJ1-1; D is uncertain. This CDR3 comprises 13 residues. Trimming stripped 8 bases from V and 1 base from J, with 10 bases between. Germline loops: CDR1 KGHDR, CDR2 SFDVKD. CDR3 DNA sequence: TGTGCCACCATGGGAGAAGAGAACACTGAAGCTTTCTTT. Its translation is CATMGEENTEAFF.

The chain employs TRBV15 and TRBJ2-7; 7 bases match TRBD1. Per germline, CDR1 LNHNV and CDR2 YYDKDF (reference sequence). The CDR3 has 13 amino acids. The V and J ends lost 3 bases and 4 bases, in that order; junction bases with no gene match: 3. As DNA, the CDR3 is TGTGCCACCAGCAGGGGACAGCCGTACGAGCAGTACTTC. It codes for CATSRGQPYEQYF. The whole variable domain, remainder taken from reference TRBV15 and TRBJ2-7, is DAMVIQNPRYQVTQFGKPVTLSCSQTLNHNVMYWYQQKSSQAPKLLFHYYDKDFNNEADTPDNFQSRRPNTSFCFLDIRSPGLGDTAMYLCATSRGQPYEQYFGPGTRLTVT.

This chain uses TRBV2 with TRBJ1-5; perhaps TRBD1 as D (5 bases). CDR3 length: 14 amino acids. The V gene's germline CDR1 is SNHLY and CDR2 FYNNEI. The germline V and J ends were trimmed by 3 bases and 7 bases, with 13 bases remaining between them. CDR3 bases: TGTGCCAGCAGTGATGGGGGGAGGGCACAGCCCCAGCATTTT. Encoded protein: CASSDGGRAQPQHF.

Concerning this clone: One end of the junction does not line up with germline, which may come from a read error. The chain recombines TRBV18 with TRBJ1-5, with D tentatively TRBD1 (5 bases). The CDR3 length is 14 residues. Germline-derived CDR1 and CDR2 are KGHSH and LQKENI. CDR3 region: CASSPTARDQPQHF. Here the CDR3 DNA reads TGTGCCAGCTCACCCACGGCCAGGGATCAACCCCAGCATTTT. Full variable domain (rest looked up from reference TRBV18 and TRBJ1-5): NAGVMQNPRHLVRRRGQEARLRCSPMKGHSHVYWYRQLPEEGLKFMVYLQKENIIDESGMPKERFSAEFPKEGPSILRIQQVVRGDSAAYFCASSPTARDQPQHFGDGTRLSIL.

The V gene is TRBV3-1 (or the pseudogene TRBV3-2), the J gene TRBJ1-2, with TRBD1 as a possible D gene (6 bases). Germline V gene sequence: CDR1 LGHDT, CDR2 YNNKEL (reference sequence). Trimming cost V 5 bases and J 4 bases, with 14 bases left between them. The CDR3 length is 14 residues. CDR3 in DNA: TGTGCCAGCAGCGAGATGGACAGCGTCTATGGCTACACCTTC. As protein: CASSEMDSVYGYTF.

This clone was counted a single time. The gene calls are TRBV28 and TRBJ1-5; D may be TRBD1 (6 bases). This CDR3 region has 14 residues. CDR1 and CDR2 from the germline V gene are MDHEN and SYDVKM. V lost 8 bases and J lost 4, with 15 bases in between. As DNA, the CDR3 is TGTGCCAGCTTCACCGGGACAAGAAATCAGCCCCAGCATTTT. This codes for CASFTGTRNQPQHF.

The chain has TRBV2 and TRBJ2-1; 9 bases match TRBD2. V gave up 11 bases and J gave up 7 bases; unmatched junction bases: 12. This CDR3 has 14 amino acids. Germline loops: CDR1 SNHLY, CDR2 FYNNEI. CDR3 in amino acids: CAVKASGIGNEQFF. For the CDR3, the DNA is TGTGCCGTGAAGGCTAGCGGGATAGGAAATGAGCAGTTCTTC.

The V and J genes are TRBV5-1 and TRBJ1-2, with 10 bases aligning to TRBD1. Germline lookup yields CDR1 SGHRS and CDR2 YFSETQ. The CDR3 length is 14 residues. Trimming took 4 bases from V and 8 from J; bases not matched to a gene: 8. CDR3 amino acids: CASSPDRGTVGYTF. CDR3 coding DNA: TGCGCCAGCAGCCCGGACAGGGGGACGGTGGGCTACACCTTC.

The rearrangement links TRBV6-4 to TRBJ2-5, with TRBD1 matching over 12 bases. The CDR3 sequence is 16 residues long. Trimming removed 3 bases from V and 5 bases from J; junction bases left unmatched: 7. In germline, CDR1 is MRHNA, CDR2 SNTAGT. The CDR3 coding sequence is TGTGCCAGCAGTGATAGCGGGACAGGGGGCTACGAGACCCAGTACTTC. This translates into CASSDSGTGGYETQYF.

The gene calls are TRBV19 and TRBJ2-7; the match to TRBD1 covers 9 bases. Germline V gene data show CDR1 as LNHDA and CDR2 as SQIVND (reference sequence). With 1 base clipped from V and 4 bases from J, the junction kept 5 bases outside the gene matches. The CDR3 contains 15 residues. The chain's CDR3 is CASSIARDRVYEQYF. CDR3 DNA sequence: TGTGCCAGTAGTATAGCCCGGGACAGGGTATACGAGCAGTACTTC.

J is TRBJ1-2 and V is TRBV5-4, with 8 bases fitting TRBD1. V shed 0 bases and J 6 bases; nucleotides not matched to a gene: 4. Per germline, CDR1 SGHNT and CDR2 YYREEE (reference sequence). This CDR3 has 14 amino acids. The CDR3 loop is CASSLARGRDGYTF. The CDR3 nucleotides read TGTGCCAGCAGCTTGGCCAGGGGGCGCGATGGCTACACCTTC. Supplemented by reference TRBV5-4 and TRBJ1-2, the full variable domain reads ETGVTQSPTHLIKTRGQQVTLRCSSQSGHNTVSWYQQALGQGPQFIFQYYREEENGRGNFPPRFSGLQFPNYSSELNVNALELDDSALYLCASSLARGRDGYTFGSGTRLTVV.